The clone carrying this T cell receptor beta chain was seen a handful of times. Only in-frame clones appear in the TCRdb table, and some are missing; sequencing was by immunoSEQ multiplex PCR. The sample contains roughly 100,000 clones, roughly 87% of which appear only once. This sample is part of a study of glioma-infiltrating T cells after dendritic cell vaccination. Time point defined: after dendritic cell vaccination, including at tumor progression/relapse. The CDR3 length is 13 residues. V was pared by 7 bases and J by 8 bases, with 14 bases between. CDR1 LGHNA and CDR2 YNFKEQ come from the germline V gene.

The receptor comes from a human donor with glioblastoma. V is TRBV4-2 and J is TRBJ1-4; maybe TRBD1 (6 bases). Sample: blood, taken after dendritic cell vaccination. The CDR3 nucleotides are TGTGCCAGCAAGGGCAGGGGAGCCGAAAAACTGTTTTTT. Translating it yields CASKGRGAEKLFF.